The following is a T cell receptor beta chain sequence with its context. The specificity of this receptor is unknown. No much larger clone exists at a distance of one base, and base qualities are not known. Its CDR3 holds 13 amino acids, cysteine through phenylalanine. The only DNA kept is the CDR3, 39 bases in frame from the first base. The germline V gene yields KGHSH for CDR1 and LQKENI for CDR2. V loses 5 bases, J loses 4 bases, and the germline ends lie 12 bases apart. This sample is drawn from a study of control samples from healthy donors and cancer patients (dated by TCRdb to 2019 to 2021). Libraries were built with the immunoSEQ multiplex PCR assay. TCRdb mirrors the immuneACCESS table, restricted to in-frame sequences. Some clones are absent from its copies; in checked studies, under half trace to an unresolved V gene, and the reason for the others is unknown. For this sample the table gives 150,000 or so clones, of which 70% to 90% were detected only once. Around 13% of the sample is taken by the ten largest.

Material: blood. In this chain, TRBV18 is recombined with TRBJ2-7; the D gene is perhaps TRBD2, from 5 matching bases. The source of this sequence is a man aged 25 to 45 in good health. The nucleotide sequence reads TGTGCCAGCTCAAGGGAGATGGGATACGAGCAGTACTTC. Translation gives CASSREMGYEQYF. The entire variable domain, with the stretches around the CDR3 drawn from the reference TRBV18 and TRBJ2-7 proteins, is NAGVMQNPRHLVRRRGQEARLRCSPMKGHSHVYWYRQLPEEGLKFMVYLQKENIIDESGMPKERFSAEFPKEGPSILRIQQVVRGDSAAYFCASSREMGYEQYFGPGTRLTVT.